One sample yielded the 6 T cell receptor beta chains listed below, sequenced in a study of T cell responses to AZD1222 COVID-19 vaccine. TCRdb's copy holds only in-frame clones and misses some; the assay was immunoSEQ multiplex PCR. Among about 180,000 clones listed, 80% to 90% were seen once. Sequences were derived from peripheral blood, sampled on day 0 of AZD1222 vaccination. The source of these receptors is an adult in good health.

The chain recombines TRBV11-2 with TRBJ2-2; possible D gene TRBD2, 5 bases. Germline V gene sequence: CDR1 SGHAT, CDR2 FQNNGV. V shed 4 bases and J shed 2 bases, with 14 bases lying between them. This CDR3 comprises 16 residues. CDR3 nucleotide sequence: TGTGCCAGCAGCTCCCCCCCCCGGGATAACACCGGGGAGCTGTTTTTT. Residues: CASSSPPRDNTGELFF.

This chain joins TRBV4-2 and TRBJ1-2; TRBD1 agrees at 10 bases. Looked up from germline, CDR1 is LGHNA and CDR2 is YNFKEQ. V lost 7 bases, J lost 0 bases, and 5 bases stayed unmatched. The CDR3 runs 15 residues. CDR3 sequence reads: CASNQGTGANYGYTF. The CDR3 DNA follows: TGTGCCAGCAACCAGGGGACAGGGGCTAACTATGGCTACACCTTC.

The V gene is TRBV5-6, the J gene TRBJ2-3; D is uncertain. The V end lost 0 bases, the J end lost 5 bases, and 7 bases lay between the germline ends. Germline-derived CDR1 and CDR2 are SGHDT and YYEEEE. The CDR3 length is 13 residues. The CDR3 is CASSLARGDTQYF. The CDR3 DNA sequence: TGTGCCAGCAGCTTGGCCCGAGGAGATACGCAGTATTTT.

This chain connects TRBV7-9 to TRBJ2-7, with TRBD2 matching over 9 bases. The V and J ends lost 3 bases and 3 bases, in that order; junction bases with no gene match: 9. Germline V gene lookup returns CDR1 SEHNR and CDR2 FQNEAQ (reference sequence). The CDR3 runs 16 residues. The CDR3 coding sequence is TGTGCCAGCAGCTTGGCCGCGGGGGGGCCGGGCTACGAGCAGTACTTC. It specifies CASSLAAGGPGYEQYF. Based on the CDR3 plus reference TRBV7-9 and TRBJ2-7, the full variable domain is DTGVSQNPRHKITKRGQNVTFRCDPISEHNRLYWYRQTLGQGPEFLTYFQNEAQLEKSRLLSDRFSAERPKGSFSTLEIQRTEQGDSAMYLCASSLAAGGPGYEQYFGPGTRLTVT.

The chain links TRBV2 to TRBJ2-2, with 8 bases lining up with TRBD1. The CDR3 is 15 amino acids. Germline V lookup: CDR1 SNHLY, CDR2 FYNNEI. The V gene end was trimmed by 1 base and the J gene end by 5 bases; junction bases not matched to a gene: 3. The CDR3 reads CASSEGTGSTGELFF. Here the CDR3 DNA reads TGTGCCAGCAGTGAAGGGACAGGGTCGACCGGGGAGCTGTTTTTT.

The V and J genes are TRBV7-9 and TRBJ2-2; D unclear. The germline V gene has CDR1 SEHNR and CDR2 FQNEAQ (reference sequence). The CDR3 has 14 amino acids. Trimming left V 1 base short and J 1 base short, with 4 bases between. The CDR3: CASSLVGNTGELFF. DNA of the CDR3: TGTGCCAGCAGCTTAGTCGGGAACACCGGGGAGCTGTTTTTT.